The present T cell receptor beta chain was sequenced within a study of CD8 T cells in Susac syndrome. The CDR3 has 14 residues. V was pared by 0 bases and J by 5 bases, with 11 bases between. Germline V CDR1 and CDR2: SGHRS, YFSETQ. Bulk CD8+ and CD4+ cells came from magnetic negative isolation; CD8+ TEMRA by FACS. Reverse transcription of about 0.45 to 1 ug RNA was carried out with random hexamers. TCRdb used MiXCR to reprocess the immunoSEQ multiplex PCR reads, holding one entry per CDR3 protein. The profile covers around 280,000 distinct CDR3 sequences, with 92% appearing a single time and approximately 0.065% taken by the ten largest.

The V call is TRBV5-1, the J call TRBJ1-1; D not resolved. Sequencing was done on a sample of CD4+ T cells from PBMCs. The sequence was obtained from a human donor with multiple sclerosis. The CDR3 loop reads CASSLDPGRTEAFF. The CDR3 DNA reads TGCGCCAGCAGCTTGGACCCGGGGAGGACTGAAGCTTTCTTT.